This TCR beta chain was observed in a study of cytomegalovirus exposure and HLA in healthy donors. Study-wide results and limits: In a later analysis, DRB1 alleles had the most associated TCRs; HLA-C alleles the fewest.

PCR amplification relied on 60 Vbeta primers (plus 13 Jbeta primers). Libraries were prepared by immunoSEQ multiplex PCR; TCRdb keeps only in-frame clonotypes and omits some of them. The sample has 150,000 to 200,000 clones, 78% seen once. This CDR3 region has 17 residues. Germline V gives CDR1 KGHSH, CDR2 LQKENI. Between the trimmed V and J ends, which lost 3 bases and 0 bases, there was a span of 15 bases. Points on this clone: Its antigen remains unidentified.

The rearrangement joins TRBV18 to TRBJ1-3, with no clear D. The clonotype originates from a woman aged 40 to 55 in good health and CMV-seropositive. Sequences were obtained from PBMCs. This CDR3 reads CASSPTRGGISGNTIYF. CDR3 DNA: TGTGCCAGCTCACCCACTCGGGGAGGGATCTCTGGAAACACCATATATTTT.